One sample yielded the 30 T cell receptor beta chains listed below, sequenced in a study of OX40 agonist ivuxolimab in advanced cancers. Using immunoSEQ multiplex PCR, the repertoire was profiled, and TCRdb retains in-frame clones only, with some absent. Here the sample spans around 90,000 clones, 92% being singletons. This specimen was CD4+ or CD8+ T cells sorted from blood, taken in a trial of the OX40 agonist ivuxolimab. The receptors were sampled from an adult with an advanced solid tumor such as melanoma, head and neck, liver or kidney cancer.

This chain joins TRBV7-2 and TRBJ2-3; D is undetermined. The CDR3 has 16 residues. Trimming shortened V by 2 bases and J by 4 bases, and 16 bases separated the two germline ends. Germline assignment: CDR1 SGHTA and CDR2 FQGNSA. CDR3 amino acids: CASSLSPLVLPDTQYF. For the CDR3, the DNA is TGTGCCAGCAGCTTATCTCCCCTTGTATTACCAGATACGCAGTATTTT.

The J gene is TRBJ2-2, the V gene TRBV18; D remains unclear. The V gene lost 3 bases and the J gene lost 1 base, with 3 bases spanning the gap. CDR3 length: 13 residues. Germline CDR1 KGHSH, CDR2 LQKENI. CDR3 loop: CASSPRNTGELFF. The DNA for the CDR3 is TGTGCCAGCTCACCCAGGAACACCGGGGAGCTGTTTTTT.

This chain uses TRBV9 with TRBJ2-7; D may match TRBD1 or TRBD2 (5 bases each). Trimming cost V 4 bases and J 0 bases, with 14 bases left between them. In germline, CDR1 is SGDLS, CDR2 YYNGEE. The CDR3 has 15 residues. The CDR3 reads CASSRDGASSYEQYF. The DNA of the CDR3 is TGTGCCAGCAGCAGAGACGGGGCCAGCTCCTACGAGCAGTACTTC.

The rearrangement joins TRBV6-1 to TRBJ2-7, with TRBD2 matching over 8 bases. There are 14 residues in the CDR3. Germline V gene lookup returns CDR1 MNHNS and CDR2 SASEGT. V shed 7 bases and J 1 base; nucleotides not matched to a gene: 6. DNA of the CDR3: TGTGCCAGCAAGGTGACTAGCGCTTCCTACGAGCAGTACTTC. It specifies CASKVTSASYEQYF.

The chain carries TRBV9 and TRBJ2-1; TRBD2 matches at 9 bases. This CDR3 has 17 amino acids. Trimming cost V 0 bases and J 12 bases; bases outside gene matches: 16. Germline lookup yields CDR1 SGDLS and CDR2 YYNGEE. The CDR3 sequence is CASSVVWAGGPSSAQFF. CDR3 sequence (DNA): TGTGCCAGCAGCGTAGTCTGGGCGGGAGGGCCTAGTAGTGCGCAGTTCTTC.

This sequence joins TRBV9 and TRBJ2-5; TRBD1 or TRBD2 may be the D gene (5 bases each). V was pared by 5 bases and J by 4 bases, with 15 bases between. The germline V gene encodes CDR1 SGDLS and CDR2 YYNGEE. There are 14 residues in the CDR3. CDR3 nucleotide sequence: TGTGCCAGCAGTTTCCAAGAGGGGCGAGAGACCCAGTACTTC. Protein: CASSFQEGRETQYF.

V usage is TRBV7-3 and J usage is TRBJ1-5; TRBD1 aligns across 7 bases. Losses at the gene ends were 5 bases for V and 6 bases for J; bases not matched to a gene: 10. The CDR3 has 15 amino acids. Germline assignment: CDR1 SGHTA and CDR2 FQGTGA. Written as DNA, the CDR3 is TGTGCCAGCAGCCCCGCCTCGGCAGGGGGTCAGCCCCAGCATTTT. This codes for CASSPASAGGQPQHF.

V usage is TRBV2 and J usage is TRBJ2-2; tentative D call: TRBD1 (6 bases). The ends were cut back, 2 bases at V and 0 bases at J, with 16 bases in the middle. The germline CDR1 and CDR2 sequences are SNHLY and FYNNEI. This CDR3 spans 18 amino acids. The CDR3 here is CASSESGHRVANTGELFF. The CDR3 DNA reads TGTGCCAGCAGTGAATCGGGGCACAGGGTCGCGAACACCGGGGAGCTGTTTTTT.

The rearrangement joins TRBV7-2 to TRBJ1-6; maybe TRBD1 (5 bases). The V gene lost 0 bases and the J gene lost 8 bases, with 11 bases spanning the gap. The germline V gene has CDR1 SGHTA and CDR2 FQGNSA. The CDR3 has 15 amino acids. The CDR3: CASSLAAGRDSPLHF. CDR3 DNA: TGTGCCAGCAGCTTAGCCGCAGGGCGGGATTCACCCCTCCACTTT.

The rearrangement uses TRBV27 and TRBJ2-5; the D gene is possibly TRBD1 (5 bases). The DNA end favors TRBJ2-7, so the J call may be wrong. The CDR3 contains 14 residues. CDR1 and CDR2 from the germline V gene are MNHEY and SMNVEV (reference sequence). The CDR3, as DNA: TGTGCCAGCATCGCCACAGGCACTTATAACGAGCAGTACTTC. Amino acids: CASIATGTYNEQYF.

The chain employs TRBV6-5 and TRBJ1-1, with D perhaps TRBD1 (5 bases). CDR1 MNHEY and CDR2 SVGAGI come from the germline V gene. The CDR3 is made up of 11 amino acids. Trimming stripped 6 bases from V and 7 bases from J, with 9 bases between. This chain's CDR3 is CASSTGGEAFF. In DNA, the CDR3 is TGTGCCAGCAGCACAGGTGGTGAAGCTTTCTTT.

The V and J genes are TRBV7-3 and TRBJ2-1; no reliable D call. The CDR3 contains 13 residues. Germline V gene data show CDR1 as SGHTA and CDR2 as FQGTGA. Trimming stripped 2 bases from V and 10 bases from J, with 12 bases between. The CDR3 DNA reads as TGTGCCAGCAGCTTAGGTTCAGCGTCGGAGCAGTTCTTC. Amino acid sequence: CASSLGSASEQFF.

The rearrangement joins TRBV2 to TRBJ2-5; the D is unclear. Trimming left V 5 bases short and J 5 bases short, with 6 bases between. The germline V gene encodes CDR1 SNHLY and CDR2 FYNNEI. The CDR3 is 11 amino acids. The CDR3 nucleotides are TGTGCCAGCAGTCCCGCCGAGACCCAGTACTTC. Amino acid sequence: CASSPAETQYF.

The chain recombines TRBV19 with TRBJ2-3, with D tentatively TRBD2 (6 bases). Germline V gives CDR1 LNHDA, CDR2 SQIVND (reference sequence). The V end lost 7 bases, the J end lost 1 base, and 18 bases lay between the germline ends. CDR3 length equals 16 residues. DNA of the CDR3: TGTGCCAGTACCCTGGCGGGGAACCCCCGCACAGATACGCAGTATTTT. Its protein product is CASTLAGNPRTDTQYF.

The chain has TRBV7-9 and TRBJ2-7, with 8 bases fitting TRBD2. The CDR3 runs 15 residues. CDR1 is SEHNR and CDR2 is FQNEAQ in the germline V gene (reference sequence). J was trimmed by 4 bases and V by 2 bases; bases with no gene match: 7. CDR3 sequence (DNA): TGTGCCAGCAGCTTACGGGAGGGTCGAAATTACGAGCAGTACTTC. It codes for CASSLREGRNYEQYF.

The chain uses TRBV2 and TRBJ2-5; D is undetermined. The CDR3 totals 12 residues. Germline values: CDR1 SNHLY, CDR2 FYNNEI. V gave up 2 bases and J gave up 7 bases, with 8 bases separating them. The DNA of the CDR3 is TGTGCCAGCAGTGAAAGCGTTGGGACCCAGTACTTC. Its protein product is CASSESVGTQYF.

The CDR3: CASSIELGQPQHF. As DNA, the CDR3 is TGTGCCAGTAGTATAGAGTTGGGTCAGCCCCAGCATTTT. The V call is TRBV19, the J call TRBJ1-5, with no clear D. Germline V gene sequence: CDR1 LNHDA, CDR2 SQIVND (reference sequence). V dropped 0 bases and J dropped 6 bases, with 6 bases sitting between them. This CDR3 has 13 amino acids.

The DNA of the CDR3 is TGTGCCATCAAACCGGATCTACAAGAGACCCAGTACTTC. This gives the protein CAIKPDLQETQYF. The chain is built from TRBV10-3 and TRBJ2-5; no clear D gene. CDR3 length: 13 amino acids. The germline CDR1 and CDR2 sequences are ENHRY and SYGVKD. Deletions cut 7 bases from V and 2 bases from J, with 11 bases between.

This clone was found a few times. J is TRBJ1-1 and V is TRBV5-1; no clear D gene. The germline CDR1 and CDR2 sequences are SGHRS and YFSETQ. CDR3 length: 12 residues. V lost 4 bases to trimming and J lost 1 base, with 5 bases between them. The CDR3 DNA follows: TGCGCCAGCAGCGTGGGGAACACTGAAGCTTTCTTT. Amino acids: CASSVGNTEAFF.

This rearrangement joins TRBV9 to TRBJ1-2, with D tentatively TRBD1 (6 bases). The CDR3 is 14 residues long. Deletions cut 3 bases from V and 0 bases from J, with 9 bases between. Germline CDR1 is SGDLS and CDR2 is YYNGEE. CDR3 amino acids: CASSADSSNYGYTF. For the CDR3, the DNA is TGTGCCAGCAGCGCGGACAGTTCTAACTATGGCTACACCTTC.

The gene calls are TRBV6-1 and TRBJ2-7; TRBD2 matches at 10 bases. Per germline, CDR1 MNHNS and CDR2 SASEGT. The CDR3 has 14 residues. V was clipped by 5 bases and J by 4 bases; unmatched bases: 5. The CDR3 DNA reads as TGTGCCAGCAGTCCCGTAGCGGGAGGTTACGAGCAGTACTTC. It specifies CASSPVAGGYEQYF.

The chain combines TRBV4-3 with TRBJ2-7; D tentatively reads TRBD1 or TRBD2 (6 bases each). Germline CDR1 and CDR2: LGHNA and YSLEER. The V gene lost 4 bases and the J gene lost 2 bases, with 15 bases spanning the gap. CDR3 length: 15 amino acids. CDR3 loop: CASSLKGGPTYEQYF. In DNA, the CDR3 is TGCGCCAGCAGCCTAAAGGGGGGCCCGACCTACGAGCAGTACTTC.

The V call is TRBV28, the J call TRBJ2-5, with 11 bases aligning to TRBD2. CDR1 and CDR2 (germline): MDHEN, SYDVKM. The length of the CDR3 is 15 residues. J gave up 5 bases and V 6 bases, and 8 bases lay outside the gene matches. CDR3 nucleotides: TGTGCCAGCAGCAACCGACTAGCGGGATTTGAGACCCAGTACTTC. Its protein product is CASSNRLAGFETQYF. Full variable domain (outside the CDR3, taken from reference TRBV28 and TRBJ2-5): DVKVTQSSRYLVKRTGEKVFLECVQDMDHENMFWYRQDPGLGLRLIYFSYDVKMKEKGDIPEGYSVSREKKERFSLILESASTNQTSMYLCASSNRLAGFETQYFGPGTRLLVL.

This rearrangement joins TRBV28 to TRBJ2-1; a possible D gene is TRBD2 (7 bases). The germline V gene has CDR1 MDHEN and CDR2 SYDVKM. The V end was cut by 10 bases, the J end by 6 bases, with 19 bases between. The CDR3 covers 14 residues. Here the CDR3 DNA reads TGTGCCACTATTCGGGGGGCGACCACCAATGAGCAGTTCTTC. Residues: CATIRGATTNEQFF.

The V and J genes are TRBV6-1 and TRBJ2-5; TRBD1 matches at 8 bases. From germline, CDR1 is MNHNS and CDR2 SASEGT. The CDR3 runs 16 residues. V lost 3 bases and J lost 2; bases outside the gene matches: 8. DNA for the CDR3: TGTGCCAGCAGTGATTGGGCAGGGGGCTATCAAGAGACCCAGTACTTC. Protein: CASSDWAGGYQETQYF.

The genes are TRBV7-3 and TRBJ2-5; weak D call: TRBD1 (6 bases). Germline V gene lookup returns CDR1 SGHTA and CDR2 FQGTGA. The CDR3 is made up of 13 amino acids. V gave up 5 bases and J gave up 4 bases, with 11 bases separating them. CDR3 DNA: TGTGCCAGCAGCGCAGGGGTTTTAGAGACCCAGTACTTC. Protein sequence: CASSAGVLETQYF.

In DNA, the CDR3 is TGCGCCAGCAGCCTAACGGGGCTCCTAAACGAGCAGTACTTC. Translation gives CASSLTGLLNEQYF. V and J are TRBV5-1 and TRBJ2-7; D possibly matches TRBD1 or TRBD2 (5 bases each). Trimming took off 4 bases at V and 5 bases at J, with 16 bases between the two ends. CDR1 is SGHRS and CDR2 is YFSETQ in the germline V gene. The CDR3 extends over 14 amino acids.

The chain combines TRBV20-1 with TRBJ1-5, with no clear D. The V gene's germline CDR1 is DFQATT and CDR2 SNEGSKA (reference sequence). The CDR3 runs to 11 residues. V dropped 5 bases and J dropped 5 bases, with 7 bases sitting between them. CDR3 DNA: TGCAGTGCTCGACACCATCAGCCCCAGCATTTT. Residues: CSARHHQPQHF.

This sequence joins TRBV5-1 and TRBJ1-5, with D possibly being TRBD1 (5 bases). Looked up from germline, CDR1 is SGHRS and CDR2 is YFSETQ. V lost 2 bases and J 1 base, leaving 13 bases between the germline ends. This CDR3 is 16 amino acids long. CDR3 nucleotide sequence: TGCGCCAGCAGCTTCCAGGGAGTACGGAGCAATCAGCCCCAGCATTTT. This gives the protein CASSFQGVRSNQPQHF.

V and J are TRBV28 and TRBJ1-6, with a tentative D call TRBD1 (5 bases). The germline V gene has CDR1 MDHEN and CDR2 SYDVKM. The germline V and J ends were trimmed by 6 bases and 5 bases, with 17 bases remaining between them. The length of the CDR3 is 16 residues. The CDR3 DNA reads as TGTGCCAGCAGGCCCGGGGGGAGGGTCCATAATTCACCCCTCCACTTT. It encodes CASRPGGRVHNSPLHF. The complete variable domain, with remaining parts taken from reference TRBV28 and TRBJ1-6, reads DVKVTQSSRYLVKRTGEKVFLECVQDMDHENMFWYRQDPGLGLRLIYFSYDVKMKEKGDIPEGYSVSREKKERFSLILESASTNQTSMYLCASRPGGRVHNSPLHFGNGTRLTVT.